Below, 28 T cell receptor beta chains from the same sample are listed, as sequenced in a study of T cells in Graves' hyperthyroidism and ophthalmopathy. Amplification yielded TCR beta CDR3 regions, with RNA transcripts as the source. TCR CDR3 underwent first-round RT-PCR with the HTBI primer set. TCRdb redid the calling of the multiplex PCR reads with MiXCR, one entry per CDR3 protein. The sample has 700,000 or so distinct CDR3 sequences; roughly 15% are singletons. Sequencing used blood. These receptor sequences come from a man younger than 35 with Graves' hyperthyroidism.

The J gene is TRBJ2-2, the V gene TRBV7-9; 7 nucleotides match TRBD1. V lost 5 bases to trimming and J lost 3 bases; unmatched junction nucleotides: 6. Germline lookup yields CDR1 SEHNR and CDR2 FQNEAQ (reference sequence). This CDR3 region has 15 residues. Here the CDR3 DNA reads TGTGCCAGCAGCCATAGGGGGCGCGACACCGGGGAGCTGTTTTTT. Translation: CASSHRGRDTGELFF.

This clonotype was detected many times. This chain uses TRBV7-9 with TRBJ2-7; 9 bases are shared with TRBD1. With V trimmed by 4 bases and J by 2 bases, 9 bases remained unmatched. Germline assignment: CDR1 SEHNR and CDR2 FQNEAQ (reference sequence). The CDR3 has 16 residues. The CDR3 DNA reads TGTGCCAGCAGCTCCGGTTTAAGGGACAGGGCCTACGAGCAGTACTTC. Translating gives CASSSGLRDRAYEQYF.

The sample holds many counts of this clonotype. This chain links TRBV5-1 with TRBJ1-1; D not certain. With 2 bases removed from V and 1 base from J, the gap between germline ends came to 12 bases. Germline loops: CDR1 SGHRS, CDR2 YFSETQ. The CDR3 is 15 amino acids. CDR3 bases: TGCGCCAGCAGCTTACTAACTGGGCAGAACACTGAAGCTTTCTTT. This sequence encodes CASSLLTGQNTEAFF.

This clonotype was picked up many times. The rearrangement uses TRBV20-1 and TRBJ1-2; 8 nucleotides align to TRBD1. The CDR3 runs 16 residues. V gave up 1 base and J gave up 8 bases; unmatched junction bases: 15. Germline V gene sequence: CDR1 DFQATT, CDR2 SNEGSKA (reference sequence). This chain's CDR3 is CSARVRMRTGPEGYTF. Here the CDR3 DNA reads TGCAGTGCTAGAGTTAGGATGAGGACAGGGCCTGAAGGCTACACCTTC.

At least ten counts were recorded for this clonotype. The rearrangement uses TRBV28 and TRBJ2-3; 9 nucleotides match TRBD2. V shed 4 bases and J 6 bases; nucleotides not matched to a gene: 11. There are 16 residues in the CDR3. The germline V gene has CDR1 MDHEN and CDR2 SYDVKM. The CDR3 DNA follows: TGTGCCAGCAGTTCCCTTAGCGGGAGAGCAATGGATACGCAGTATTTT. It translates to CASSSLSGRAMDTQYF.

The CDR3 loop is CAISEEGQGVTEAFF. CDR3 coding DNA: TGTGCCATCAGTGAGGAGGGCCAGGGGGTGACTGAAGCTTTCTTT. The V call is TRBV10-3, the J call TRBJ1-1; TRBD1 agrees at 7 bases. Trimming took 2 bases from V and 5 from J; bases not matched to a gene: 8. Germline assignment: CDR1 ENHRY and CDR2 SYGVKD. This CDR3 has 15 residues.

The chain combines TRBV11-3 with TRBJ2-4, with 8 nucleotides matching TRBD1. With V trimmed by 5 bases and J by 8 bases, 8 bases remained unmatched. The CDR3 runs to 14 residues. Germline CDR1 SGHNT, CDR2 YENEEA. This chain's CDR3 is CASSLLKGQDIQYF. The CDR3 DNA sequence: TGTGCCAGCAGCCTACTTAAGGGACAGGACATTCAGTACTTC.

Many counts were recorded for this clonotype. The rearrangement links TRBV6-2 or TRBV6-3 to TRBJ2-6; D might be TRBD2 (5 bases). Germline V CDR1 and CDR2: MNHEY, SVGEGT. The germline V and J ends were trimmed by 2 bases and 2 bases, with 7 bases remaining between them. The CDR3 runs to 15 residues. CDR3 DNA sequence: TGTGCCAGCAGTTACGCCGGGGCTGGGGCCAACGTCCTGACTTTC. Translating it yields CASSYAGAGANVLTF.

This clonotype was seen repeatedly, ten times or more. This rearrangement joins TRBV28 to TRBJ1-1, with D possibly matching TRBD1 (6 bases). The ends were cut back, 5 bases at V and 4 bases at J, with 11 bases in the middle. CDR3 length: 13 residues. CDR1 and CDR2 (germline): MDHEN, SYDVKM. This chain's CDR3 is CASSHTGSTEAFF. CDR3 nucleotides: TGTGCCAGCAGTCACACAGGGAGCACTGAAGCTTTCTTT.

The rearrangement links TRBV20-1 to TRBJ1-5; 7 nucleotides agree with TRBD1. The ends lost 6 bases at V and 3 bases at J; junction bases unmatched: 8. Germline values: CDR1 DFQATT, CDR2 SNEGSKA (reference sequence). The CDR3 contains 14 residues. The CDR3 sequence: CSAPTGPYNQPQHF. For the CDR3, the DNA is TGCAGTGCCCCGACAGGGCCGTACAATCAGCCCCAGCATTTT.

This clonotype has more than one count but fewer than ten. The rearrangement uses TRBV28 and TRBJ1-1; TRBD1 agrees at 7 bases. Per germline, CDR1 MDHEN and CDR2 SYDVKM. The CDR3 contains 11 residues. The V segment lost 5 bases and the J segment 11 bases; nucleotides outside the gene matches: 5. In DNA, the CDR3 is TGTGCCAGCAGTGATGACAGGGAGGCTTTCTTT. The encoded protein is CASSDDREAFF.

In this sample, this clonotype turned up once. CDR3 amino acids: CATTSGLAGYEQYF. The DNA for the CDR3 is TGTGCCACCACGAGCGGACTAGCGGGCTACGAGCAGTACTTC. The J gene is TRBJ2-7, the V gene TRBV7-8; 11 bases fit TRBD2. The CDR3 consists of 14 residues. The germline CDR1 and CDR2 sequences are SGHVS and FQNEAQ. V lost 10 bases to trimming and J lost 3 bases; unmatched junction nucleotides: 8. The full variable domain, completed using reference TRBV7-8 and TRBJ2-7, is GAGVSQSPRYKVAKRGQDVALRCDPISGHVSLFWYQQALGQGPEFLTYFQNEAQLDKSGLPSDRFFAERPEGSVSTLKIQRTQQEDSAVYLCATTSGLAGYEQYFGPGTRLTVT.

This clonotype has a count of ten or more. The chain joins TRBV7-9 to TRBJ2-5; D possibly corresponds to TRBD2 (5 bases). The germline V and J ends were trimmed by 1 base and 2 bases, with 8 bases remaining between them. Germline V lookup: CDR1 SEHNR, CDR2 FQNEAQ (reference sequence). The CDR3 consists of 14 residues. This CDR3 is CASSLERTQETQYF. The CDR3 DNA is TGTGCCAGCAGCTTAGAAAGGACTCAAGAGACCCAGTACTTC. Combining the CDR3 with reference TRBV7-9 and TRBJ2-5 gives the whole variable domain DTGVSQNPRHKITKRGQNVTFRCDPISEHNRLYWYRQTLGQGPEFLTYFQNEAQLEKSRLLSDRFSAERPKGSFSTLEIQRTEQGDSAMYLCASSLERTQETQYFGPGTRLLVL.

This clonotype was picked up a small number of times. The V call is TRBV27, the J call TRBJ2-1, with a weak D call TRBD2 (6 bases). The germline V gene encodes CDR1 MNHEY and CDR2 SMNVEV (reference sequence). Trimming removed 5 bases at V and 4 bases at J, with 18 bases between. CDR3 size: 16 residues. The chain's CDR3 is CASSGRGSGPYNEQFF. Written as DNA, the CDR3 is TGTGCCAGCAGTGGCCGGGGGAGCGGGCCTTACAATGAGCAGTTCTTC.

The chain joins TRBV7-2 to TRBJ2-1; D might be TRBD1 (6 bases). The germline V and J ends were trimmed by 0 bases and 9 bases, with 9 bases remaining between them. CDR1 and CDR2 (germline): SGHTA, FQGNSA. The CDR3 is 13 amino acids. The CDR3 loop reads CASSLAVRGEQFF. The CDR3 nucleotides are TGTGCCAGCAGCTTAGCGGTCAGGGGTGAGCAGTTCTTC. The full variable domain, its missing parts supplied by reference TRBV7-2 and TRBJ2-1, is GAGVSQSPSNKVTEKGKDVELRCDPISGHTALYWYRQSLGQGLEFLIYFQGNSAPDKSGLPSDRFSAERTGGSVSTLTIQRTQQEDSAVYLCASSLAVRGEQFFGPGTRLTVL.

The genes are TRBV4-2 and TRBJ1-1, with 7 nucleotides matching TRBD1. Looked up from germline, CDR1 is LGHNA and CDR2 is YNFKEQ. Trimming took 3 bases from V and 4 from J; bases not matched to a gene: 11. The CDR3 length is 16 residues. The CDR3 DNA reads TGTGCCAGCAGCCATAAAACAGGGGCCTCTGGCACTGAAGCTTTCTTT. Its protein product is CASSHKTGASGTEAFF.

This clonotype has a handful of counts. J is TRBJ2-3 and V is TRBV6-2 or TRBV6-3; D is undetermined. CDR3 length: 11 residues. The V and J ends lost 9 bases and 6 bases respectively, with 10 bases between them. Germline lookup yields CDR1 MNHEY and CDR2 SVGEGT. The CDR3 spells CASSMADTQYF. In DNA form, the CDR3 reads TGTGCCAGTTCGATGGCGGATACGCAGTATTTT.

This chain links TRBV27 with TRBJ2-7; TRBD2 aligns across 10 bases. Germline-derived CDR1 and CDR2 are MNHEY and SMNVEV (reference sequence). CDR3 length equals 15 residues. Trimming took 6 bases from V and 0 from J; bases not matched to a gene: 5. The CDR3 loop reads CASRVLAGSSYEQYF. Here the CDR3 DNA reads TGTGCCAGCAGGGTACTAGCGGGAAGCTCCTACGAGCAGTACTTC.

This clonotype was counted ten times or more. The CDR3 reads CASSSRAAQGADTQYF. The CDR3 coding sequence is TGTGCCAGCAGCTCAAGGGCGGCTCAGGGAGCAGATACGCAGTATTTT. The rearrangement joins TRBV11-2 to TRBJ2-3; tentatively, D is TRBD1 or TRBD2 (5 bases each). The germline CDR1 and CDR2 sequences are SGHAT and FQNNGV. V dropped 4 bases and J dropped 4 bases, with 18 bases sitting between them. The CDR3 runs 16 residues.

This clonotype was observed a few times. V is TRBV24-1 and J is TRBJ2-5; 9 nucleotides line up with TRBD1. This CDR3 is built from 15 residues. J was trimmed by 1 base and V by 3 bases; bases with no gene match: 2. Per the germline V gene, CDR1 is KGHDR and CDR2 is SFDVKD. The CDR3, as DNA: TGTGCCACCAGTGATATGGGACAGGGCCAAGAGACCCAGTACTTC. Translating it yields CATSDMGQGQETQYF.

This clonotype was detected only once. This sequence joins TRBV7-2 and TRBJ2-7, with 7 bases that match TRBD1. V shed 5 bases and J 0 bases; nucleotides not matched to a gene: 10. Germline lookup yields CDR1 SGHTA and CDR2 FQGNSA. This CDR3 spans 16 amino acids. DNA of the CDR3: TGTGCCAGCAGCCCGGGACAGATCCGTTTCTCCTACGAGCAGTACTTC. The encoded protein is CASSPGQIRFSYEQYF.

This clonotype was seen repeatedly, ten times or more. The gene calls are TRBV7-2 and TRBJ2-7; D is unclear. The CDR3 is 11 amino acids. Germline V gene lookup returns CDR1 SGHTA and CDR2 FQGNSA. Trimming stripped 4 bases from V and 6 bases from J, with 7 bases between. CDR3 nucleotides: TGTGCCAGCAGCTCAAGATTCGAGCAGTACTTC. It specifies CASSSRFEQYF.

CDR3 loop: CASSERGGQTNEKLFF. DNA of the CDR3: TGCGCCAGCAGTGAGAGGGGGGGACAAACTAATGAAAAACTGTTTTTT. This chain connects TRBV10-2 to TRBJ1-4; tentatively, D is TRBD1 (6 bases). Germline CDR1 reads WSHSY; CDR2 reads SAAADI. The CDR3 is made up of 16 amino acids. Trimming took 2 bases from V and 1 from J, leaving 11 bases between them.

This clonotype has at least ten counts. The chain links TRBV18 to TRBJ1-2; D remains ambiguous. CDR1 and CDR2 (germline): KGHSH, LQKENI. This CDR3 comprises 12 residues. Trimming took 7 bases from V and 7 from J, leaving 13 bases between them. As DNA, the CDR3 is TGTGCCAGCTTACCCGACGTGGGTGGCTACACCTTC. Amino acid sequence: CASLPDVGGYTF.

The chain joins TRBV18 to TRBJ2-3; a weak D match, TRBD2 (5 bases). This CDR3 has 16 amino acids. Germline lookup yields CDR1 KGHSH and CDR2 LQKENI. Trimming cost V 0 bases and J 2 bases, with 12 bases left between them. The DNA of the CDR3 is TGTGCCAGCTCACCACCGCCGCGGACTCACACAGATACGCAGTATTTT. It encodes CASSPPPRTHTDTQYF.

This clonotype has a count of ten or more. In nucleotides, the CDR3 is TGTGCCAGCAGTCCCCACGGGGGGGAGACCCAGTACTTC. Protein sequence: CASSPHGGETQYF. The rearrangement joins TRBV12-3 or TRBV12-4 to TRBJ2-5; 7 bases fit TRBD2. The CDR3 is made up of 13 amino acids. V lost 5 bases to trimming and J lost 5 bases; unmatched junction nucleotides: 5.

The chain is built from TRBV7-9 and TRBJ2-1, with D perhaps assigned TRBD1 or TRBD2 (6 bases each). The CDR3 totals 16 residues. V was pared by 4 bases and J by 8 bases, with 21 bases between. Germline lookup yields CDR1 SEHNR and CDR2 FQNEAQ (reference sequence). CDR3 region: CASSYSGGRGWYEQFF. CDR3 nucleotide sequence: TGTGCCAGCAGCTACAGTGGGGGGCGCGGGTGGTATGAGCAGTTCTTC. The full variable domain, completed using reference TRBV7-9 and TRBJ2-1, is DTGVSQNPRHKITKRGQNVTFRCDPISEHNRLYWYRQTLGQGPEFLTYFQNEAQLEKSRLLSDRFSAERPKGSFSTLEIQRTEQGDSAMYLCASSYSGGRGWYEQFFGPGTRLTVL.

V gene TRBV27 combines with J gene TRBJ2-2; possibly TRBD2 for D (6 bases). Germline CDR1 is MNHEY and CDR2 is SMNVEV (reference sequence). Trimming removed 5 bases at V and 4 bases at J, with 11 bases between. The CDR3 has 14 amino acids. The CDR3 here is CASSLIGGTGELFF. CDR3 DNA: TGTGCCAGCAGTCTCATCGGGGGCACCGGGGAGCTGTTTTTT.